Listed here are 4 T cell receptor beta chains from one sample, sequenced in a study of T and B cells in COVID-19 patients. BIOMED2 TRB-A/B primer pools were used in multiplex TRB PCR. TCRdb fed the multiplex PCR reads into MiXCR, producing one record per CDR3 protein. The sample has under 8,500 distinct CDR3 sequences, approximately 24% seen once. TRB was amplified from approximately 250-480 ng of blood genomic DNA. Sequenced: blood. Every receptor here comes from a human donor with active COVID-19.

This chain connects TRBV20-1 to TRBJ2-3, with D unresolved. Trimming pared 5 bases from V and 3 bases from J, leaving 15 bases between. Germline V lookup: CDR1 DFQATT, CDR2 SNEGSKA (reference sequence). The CDR3 spans 14 residues. This chain's CDR3 is CSAGVYSSTDTQYF. Here the CDR3 DNA reads TGCAGTGCTGGGGTCTATTCCTCAACAGATACGCAGTATTTT.

This clonotype occurred a few times. This chain connects TRBV7-9 to TRBJ2-3; 7 bases are a match to TRBD1. V trimming: 3 bases; J trimming: 2 bases; junction bases outside the gene matches: 2. Germline V gives CDR1 SEHNR, CDR2 FQNEAQ (reference sequence). The CDR3 loop spans 14 amino acids. The CDR3 sequence is CASSLGQFTDTQYF. The CDR3 region has the DNA TGTGCCAGCAGCTTGGGACAGTTCACAGATACGCAGTATTTT.

In its sample, this clonotype ranks as medium-sized. V and J are TRBV19 and TRBJ1-2; 7 nucleotides align to TRBD1. Germline CDR1 reads LNHDA; CDR2 reads SQIVND (reference sequence). This CDR3 region has 14 residues. V was clipped by 4 bases and J by 4 bases; unmatched bases: 6. DNA of the CDR3: TGTGCCAGTAGTAACCCGGGACAGACCTATGGCTACACCTTC. Its protein product is CASSNPGQTYGYTF.

This clonotype has at least ten counts. V gene TRBV6-2 or TRBV6-3 combines with J gene TRBJ2-2; no definite D call. V lost 6 bases, J lost 3 bases, and 17 bases lay in between. CDR1 and CDR2 from the germline V gene are MNHEY and SVGEGT. CDR3 length equals 16 residues. CDR3 DNA: TGTGCCAGCAGCACCTTGCGGCTTCGGGACACCGGGGAGCTGTTTTTT. Translated: CASSTLRLRDTGELFF.